The clone carrying this T cell receptor (beta chain) was counted many times. Its matching antigen is unknown. Between the trimmed V and J ends, which lost 3 bases and 2 bases, there was a span of 17 bases. This CDR3 spans 17 amino acids. The germline V gene has CDR1 DFQATT and CDR2 SNEGSKA (reference sequence). As it was prepared, the TCRbeta library received unique molecular identifiers. TCRdb re-derived calls from the PCR reads in MiXCR, one entry per CDR3 protein. The data contain about 48,000 distinct CDR3 sequences, under 6.5% of them singletons. This sample stems from a study of T-cell reconstitution after alpha-beta-depleted transplantation in children. Study findings and constraints: Among T cells one year after transplant, newly produced cells accounted for most counts and diversity.

The TCR comes from a female patient aged 2-9 years who had a stem cell transplant for aplastic anemia, so the T cells may come from the graft donor. The genes are TRBV20-1 and TRBJ2-6; D gene ambiguous. Sequenced material: PBMCs, mostly from graft donor cells, taken 60 days after TCRalphabeta/CD19-depleted stem cell transplant. The CDR3 here is CSASRPGQWAGANVLTF. The CDR3 DNA is TGCAGTGCTAGCCGACCTGGGCAGTGGGCTGGGGCCAACGTCCTGACTTTC.